This entry describes one TCR beta chain. Germline assignment: CDR1 MNHEY and CDR2 SVGAGI. The CDR3 has 12 residues. The V gene lost 4 bases and the J gene lost 8 bases, with 11 bases spanning the gap. The record originates from a study of cytomegalovirus exposure and HLA in healthy donors. This PCR relied on a set of 60 Vbeta primers and 13 Jbeta primers. Here immunoSEQ multiplex PCR was the method, and the copy in TCRdb shows in-frame clones only, minus some. The data hold under 130,000 clones, with roughly 80% observed a single time. Sequenced: PBMCs. This TCR derives from a female donor in good health and CMV-seropositive. The rearrangement links TRBV6-5 to TRBJ1-2, with D tentatively TRBD1 (6 bases). The CDR3 region is CASSSRGNGYTF. The CDR3 DNA is TGTGCCAGCAGTTCGAGGGGGAACGGCTACACCTTC.